This entry features one TCR beta chain sequence. The sample originates from a study of Ad26.COV2.S vaccination and SARS-CoV-2 variants. Treatment here: around 19 received Ad26.COV2.S at low or high dose, single or two shots; five or six received placebo; per-sample allocation not given. Collection of the samples took place on day 63 after the first injection of vaccine or placebo. TCRdb's table, derived via immunoSEQ multiplex PCR, lists solely in-frame clones and lacks some. The table includes about 320,000 clones, 70% to 90% detected once. Sequenced material: peripheral blood, taken in a trial of Ad26.COV2.S vaccine versus placebo. The sequence was collected from a person aged 18-60 years who received the Ad26.COV2.S COVID-19 vaccine or a placebo.

Here the CDR3 DNA reads TGTGCCAGCAGCCCGACCCCGGGGTTGTTGGCTGAAGCTTTCTTT. Translated, it gives CASSPTPGLLAEAFF. The chain carries TRBV7-3 and TRBJ1-1; no clear D gene. Trimming took 5 bases from V and 6 from J, leaving 19 bases between them. Germline CDR1 SGHTA, CDR2 FQGTGA. The CDR3 is 15 amino acids.